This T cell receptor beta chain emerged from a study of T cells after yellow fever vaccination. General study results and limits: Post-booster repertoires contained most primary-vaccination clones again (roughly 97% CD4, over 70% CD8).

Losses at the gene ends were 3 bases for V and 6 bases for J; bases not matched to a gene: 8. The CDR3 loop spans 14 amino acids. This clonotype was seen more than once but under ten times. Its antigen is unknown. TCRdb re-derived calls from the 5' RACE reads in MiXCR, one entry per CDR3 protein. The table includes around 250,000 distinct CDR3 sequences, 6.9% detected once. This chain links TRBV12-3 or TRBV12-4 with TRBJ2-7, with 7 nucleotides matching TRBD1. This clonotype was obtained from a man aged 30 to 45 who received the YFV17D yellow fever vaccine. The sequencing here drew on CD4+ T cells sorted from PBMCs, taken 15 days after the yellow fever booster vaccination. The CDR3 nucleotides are TGTGCCAGCAGTTTGTCGGCAGGGGGTGGCGAGCAGTACTTC. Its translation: CASSLSAGGGEQYF.